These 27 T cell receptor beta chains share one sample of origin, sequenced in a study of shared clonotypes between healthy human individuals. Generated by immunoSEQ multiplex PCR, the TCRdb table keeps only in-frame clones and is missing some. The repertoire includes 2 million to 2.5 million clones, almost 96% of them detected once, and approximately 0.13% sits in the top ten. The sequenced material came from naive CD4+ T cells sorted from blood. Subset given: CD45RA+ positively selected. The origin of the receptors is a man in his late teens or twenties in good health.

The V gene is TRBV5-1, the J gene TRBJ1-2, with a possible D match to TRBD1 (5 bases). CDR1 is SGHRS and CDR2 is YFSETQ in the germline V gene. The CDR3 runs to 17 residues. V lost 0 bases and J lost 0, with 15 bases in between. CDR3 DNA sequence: TGCGCCAGCAGCTTGGCGGGCGATGGGACCTCTAACTATGGCTACACCTTC. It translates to CASSLAGDGTSNYGYTF.

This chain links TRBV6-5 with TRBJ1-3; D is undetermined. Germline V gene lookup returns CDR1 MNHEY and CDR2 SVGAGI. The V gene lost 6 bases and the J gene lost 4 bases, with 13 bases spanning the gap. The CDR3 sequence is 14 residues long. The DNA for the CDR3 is TGTGCCAGCAGAACCCAACAGACCGGAAACACCATATATTTT. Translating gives CASRTQQTGNTIYF.

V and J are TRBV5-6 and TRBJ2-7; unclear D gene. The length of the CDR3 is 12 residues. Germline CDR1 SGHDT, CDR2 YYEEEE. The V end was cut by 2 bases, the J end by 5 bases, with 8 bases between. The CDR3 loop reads CASSFAENEQYF. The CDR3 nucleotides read TGTGCCAGCAGCTTCGCTGAAAACGAGCAGTACTTC.

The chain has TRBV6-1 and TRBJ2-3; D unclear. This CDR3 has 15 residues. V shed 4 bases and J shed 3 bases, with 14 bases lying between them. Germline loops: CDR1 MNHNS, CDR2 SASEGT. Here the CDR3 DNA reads TGTGCCAGCAGTGGAATCGGTAGTTATACAGATACGCAGTATTTT. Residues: CASSGIGSYTDTQYF.

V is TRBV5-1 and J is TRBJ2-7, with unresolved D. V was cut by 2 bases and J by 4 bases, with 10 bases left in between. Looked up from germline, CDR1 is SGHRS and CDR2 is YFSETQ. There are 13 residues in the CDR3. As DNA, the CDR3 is TGCGCCAGCAGCTTCGAAGTTGGGTACGAGCAGTACTTC. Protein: CASSFEVGYEQYF.

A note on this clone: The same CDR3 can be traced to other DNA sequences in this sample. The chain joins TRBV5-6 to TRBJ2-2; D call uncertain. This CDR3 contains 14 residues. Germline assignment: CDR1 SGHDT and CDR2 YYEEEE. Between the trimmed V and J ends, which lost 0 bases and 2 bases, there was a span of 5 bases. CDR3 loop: CASSLASNTGELFF. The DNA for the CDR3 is TGTGCCAGCAGCTTGGCCTCCAACACCGGGGAGCTGTTTTTT.

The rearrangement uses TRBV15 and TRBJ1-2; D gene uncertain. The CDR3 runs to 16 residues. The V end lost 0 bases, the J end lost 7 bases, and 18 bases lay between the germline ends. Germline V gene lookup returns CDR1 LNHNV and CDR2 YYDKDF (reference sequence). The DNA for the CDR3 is TGTGCCACCAGCAGAGACAATAGAGCGGGAACCTTTGGCTACACCTTC. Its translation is CATSRDNRAGTFGYTF.

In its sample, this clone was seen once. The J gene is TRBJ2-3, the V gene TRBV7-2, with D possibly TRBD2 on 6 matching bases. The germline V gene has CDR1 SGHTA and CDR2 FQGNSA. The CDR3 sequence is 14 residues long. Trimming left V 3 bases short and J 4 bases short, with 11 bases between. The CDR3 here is CASSLGLPPDTQYF. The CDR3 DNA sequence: TGTGCCAGCAGCTTGGGACTTCCTCCAGATACGCAGTATTTT.

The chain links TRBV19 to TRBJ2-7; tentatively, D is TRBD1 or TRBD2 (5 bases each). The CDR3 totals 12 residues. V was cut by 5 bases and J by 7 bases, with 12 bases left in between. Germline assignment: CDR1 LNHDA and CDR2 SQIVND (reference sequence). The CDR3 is CASSLGWGEQYF. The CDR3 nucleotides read TGTGCCAGTAGTCTCGGCTGGGGGGAGCAGTACTTC. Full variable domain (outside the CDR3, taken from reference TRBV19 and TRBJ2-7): DGGITQSPKYLFRKEGQNVTLSCEQNLNHDAMYWYRQDPGQGLRLIYYSQIVNDFQKGDIAEGYSVSREKKESFPLTVTSAQKNPTAFYLCASSLGWGEQYFGPGTRLTVT.

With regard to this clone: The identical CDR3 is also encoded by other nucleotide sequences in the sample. The CDR3 protein is CASSLGGQGTYEQYF. The CDR3 nucleotides read TGTGCCAGCAGCTTGGGGGGGCAGGGGACCTACGAGCAGTACTTC. The chain is built from TRBV5-4 and TRBJ2-7, with D perhaps TRBD1 (6 bases). CDR3 length: 15 amino acids. Germline V gene sequence: CDR1 SGHNT, CDR2 YYREEE (reference sequence). V was clipped by 0 bases and J by 2 bases, with 12 bases between them.

Here the CDR3 reads CASSRWAGDISTDTQYF. CDR3 coding DNA: TGTGCCAGCAGCCGATGGGCCGGGGACATTAGCACAGATACGCAGTATTTT. The chain recombines TRBV7-6 with TRBJ2-3; D possibly corresponds to TRBD1 (6 bases). CDR1 and CDR2 (germline): SGHVS, FNYEAQ. There are 17 residues in the CDR3. Trimming stripped 5 bases from V and 0 bases from J, with 18 bases between. The whole variable domain, remainder taken from reference TRBV7-6 and TRBJ2-3, is GAGVSQSPRYKVTKRGQDVALRCDPISGHVSLYWYRQALGQGPEFLTYFNYEAQQDKSGLPNDRFSAERPEGSISTLTIQRTEQRDSAMYRCASSRWAGDISTDTQYFGPGTRLTVL.

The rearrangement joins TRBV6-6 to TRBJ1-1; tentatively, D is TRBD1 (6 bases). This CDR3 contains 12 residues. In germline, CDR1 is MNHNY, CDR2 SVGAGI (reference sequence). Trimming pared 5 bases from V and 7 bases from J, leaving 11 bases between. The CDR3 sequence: CASSGRTDEAFF. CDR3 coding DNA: TGTGCCAGCAGTGGTCGGACAGATGAAGCTTTCTTT.

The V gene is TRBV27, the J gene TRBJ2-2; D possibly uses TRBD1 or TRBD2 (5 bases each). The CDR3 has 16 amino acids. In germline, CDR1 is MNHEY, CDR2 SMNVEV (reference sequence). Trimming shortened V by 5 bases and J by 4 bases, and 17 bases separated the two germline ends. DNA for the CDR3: TGTGCCAGCAGTCCGCGTGACGGGGCGAGCACCGGGGAGCTGTTTTTT. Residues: CASSPRDGASTGELFF.

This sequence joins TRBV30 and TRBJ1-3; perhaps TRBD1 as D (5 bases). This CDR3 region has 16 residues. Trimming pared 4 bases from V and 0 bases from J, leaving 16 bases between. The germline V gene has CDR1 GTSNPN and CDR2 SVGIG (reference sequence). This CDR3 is CAWTNGGVISGNTIYF. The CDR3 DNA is TGTGCCTGGACTAATGGGGGAGTCATCTCTGGAAACACCATATATTTT.

The CDR3 region has the DNA TGTGCCAGTAGTATGTCTTATACGCAGTATTTT. Protein: CASSMSYTQYF. The genes are TRBV19 and TRBJ2-3; D call uncertain. The germline V gene has CDR1 LNHDA and CDR2 SQIVND (reference sequence). This CDR3 contains 11 residues. Trimming removed 3 bases from V and 7 bases from J, with 5 bases in between.

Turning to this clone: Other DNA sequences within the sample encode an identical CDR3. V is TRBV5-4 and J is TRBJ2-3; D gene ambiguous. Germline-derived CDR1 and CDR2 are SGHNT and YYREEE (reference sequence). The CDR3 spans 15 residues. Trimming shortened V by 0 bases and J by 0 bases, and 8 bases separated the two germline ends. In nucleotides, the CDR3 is TGTGCCAGCAGCTTGGACAGCAGTAGCACAGATACGCAGTATTTT. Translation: CASSLDSSSTDTQYF. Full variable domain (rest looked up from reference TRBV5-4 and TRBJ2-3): ETGVTQSPTHLIKTRGQQVTLRCSSQSGHNTVSWYQQALGQGPQFIFQYYREEENGRGNFPPRFSGLQFPNYSSELNVNALELDDSALYLCASSLDSSSTDTQYFGPGTRLTVL.

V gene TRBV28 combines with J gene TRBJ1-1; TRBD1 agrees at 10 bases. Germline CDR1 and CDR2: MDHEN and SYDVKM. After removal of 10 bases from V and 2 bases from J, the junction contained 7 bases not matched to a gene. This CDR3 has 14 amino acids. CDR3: CATTQTGGNTEAFF. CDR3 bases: TGTGCCACCACCCAGACAGGGGGCAACACTGAAGCTTTCTTT.

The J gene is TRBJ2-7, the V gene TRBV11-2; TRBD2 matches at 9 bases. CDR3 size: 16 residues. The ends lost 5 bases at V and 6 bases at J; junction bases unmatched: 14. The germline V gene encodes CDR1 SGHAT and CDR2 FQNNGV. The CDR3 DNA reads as TGTGCCAGCAGCCCCTTAGCGGGAGTAAGCCCTCTCGAGCAGTACTTC. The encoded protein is CASSPLAGVSPLEQYF.

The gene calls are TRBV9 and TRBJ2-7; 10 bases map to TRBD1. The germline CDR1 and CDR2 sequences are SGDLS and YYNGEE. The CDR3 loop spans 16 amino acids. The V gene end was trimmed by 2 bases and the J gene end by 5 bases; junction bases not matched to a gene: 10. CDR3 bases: TGTGCCAGCAGCGTTTCACGACAGGGGGCTAGCCACGAGCAGTACTTC. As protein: CASSVSRQGASHEQYF. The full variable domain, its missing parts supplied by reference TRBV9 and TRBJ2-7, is DSGVTQTPKHLITATGQRVTLRCSPRSGDLSVYWYQQSLDQGLQFLIQYYNGEERAKGNILERFSAQQFPDLHSELNLSSLELGDSALYFCASSVSRQGASHEQYFGPGTRLTVT.

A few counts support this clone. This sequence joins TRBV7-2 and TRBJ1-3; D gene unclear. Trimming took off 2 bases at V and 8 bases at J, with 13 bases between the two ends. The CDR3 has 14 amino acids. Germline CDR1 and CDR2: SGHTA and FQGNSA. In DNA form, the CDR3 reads TGTGCCAGCAGCTTATCCGGGTCCGGAGACACCATATATTTT. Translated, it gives CASSLSGSGDTIYF.

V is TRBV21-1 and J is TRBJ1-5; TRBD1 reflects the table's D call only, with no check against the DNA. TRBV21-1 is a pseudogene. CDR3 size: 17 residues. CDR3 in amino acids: CASSTFWGQGDDQPQHF. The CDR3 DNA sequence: TGTGCCAGCAGCACCTTCTGGGGACAGGGAGACGATCAGCCCCAGCATTTT.

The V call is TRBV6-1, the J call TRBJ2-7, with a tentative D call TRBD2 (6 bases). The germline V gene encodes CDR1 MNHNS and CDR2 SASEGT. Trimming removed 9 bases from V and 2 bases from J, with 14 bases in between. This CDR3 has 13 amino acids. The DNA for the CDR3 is TGTGCCAGTGTTAGCGGCCTCACCTACGAGCAGTACTTC. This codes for CASVSGLTYEQYF.

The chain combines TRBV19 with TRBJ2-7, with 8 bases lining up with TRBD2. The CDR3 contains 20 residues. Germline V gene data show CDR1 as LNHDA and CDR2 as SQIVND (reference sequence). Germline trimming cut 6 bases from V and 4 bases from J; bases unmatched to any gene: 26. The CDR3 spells CASSPTRLTSAGVSRYEQYF. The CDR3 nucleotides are TGTGCCAGTAGCCCCACCCGGCTCACCTCAGCGGGAGTCTCTAGGTACGAGCAGTACTTC.

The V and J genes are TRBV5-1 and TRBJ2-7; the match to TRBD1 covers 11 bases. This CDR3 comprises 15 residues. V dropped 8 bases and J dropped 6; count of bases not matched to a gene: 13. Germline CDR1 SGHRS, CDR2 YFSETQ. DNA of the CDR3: TGCGCCAGGCCTTTGAACCGGGACAGGGGGTCCGAGCAGTACTTC. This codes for CARPLNRDRGSEQYF.

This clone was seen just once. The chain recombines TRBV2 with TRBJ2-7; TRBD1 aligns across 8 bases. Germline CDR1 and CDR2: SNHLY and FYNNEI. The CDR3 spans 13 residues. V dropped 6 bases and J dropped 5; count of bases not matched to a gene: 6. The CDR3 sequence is CASRRTGINEQYF. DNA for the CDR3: TGTGCCAGCAGGAGGACAGGGATCAACGAGCAGTACTTC.

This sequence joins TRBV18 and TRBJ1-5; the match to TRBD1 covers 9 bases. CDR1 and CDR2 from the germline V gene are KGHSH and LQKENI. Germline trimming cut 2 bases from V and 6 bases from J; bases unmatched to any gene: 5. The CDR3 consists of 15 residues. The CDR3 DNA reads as TGTGCCAGCTCACCAGAACAGGGGGCTGTTCAGCCCCAGCATTTT. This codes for CASSPEQGAVQPQHF.

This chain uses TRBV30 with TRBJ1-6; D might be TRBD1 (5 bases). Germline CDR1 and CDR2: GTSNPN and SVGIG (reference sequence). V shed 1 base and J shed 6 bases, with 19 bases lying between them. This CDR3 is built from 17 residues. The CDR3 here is CAWSAIGTPARNSPLHF. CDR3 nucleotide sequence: TGTGCCTGGAGTGCTATAGGGACCCCGGCCCGTAATTCACCCCTCCACTTT.